This is a list of T cell receptor beta chains from one sample in a study of cytomegalovirus exposure and HLA in healthy donors. Profiling relied on immunoSEQ multiplex PCR, and the TCRdb table lists in-frame clones only, not all of them. The record lists approximately 170,000 clones, of which the ten most abundant hold about 0.81%. Sample: PBMCs. These receptors all stem from a woman younger than 35 in good health and CMV-seropositive. CDR3s include the opening cysteine and the closing phenylalanine or tryptophan. D genes are given only for firm matches.

D,J,V,CDR3,DNA
NA,TRBJ1-3,TRBV21-1,CASSKARTGYSGNTIYF,TGTGCCAGCAGCAAAGCGCGAACAGGGTACTCTGGAAACACCATATATTTT
NA,TRBJ2-6,TRBV19,CASSEVSGANVLTF,TGTGCCAGTAGTGAGGTCTCTGGGGCCAACGTCCTGACTTTC
TRBD2,TRBJ2-1,TRBV10-3,CAISDGLAGYNEQFF,TGTGCCATCAGTGACGGACTAGCGGGATACAATGAGCAGTTCTTC
TRBD2,TRBJ2-1,TRBV11-3,CASSSYSGRGYNEQFF,TGTGCCAGCAGCTCCTATAGCGGGAGGGGGTACAATGAGCAGTTCTTC
NA,TRBJ2-7,TRBV18,CASSVGSLPYEQYF,TGTGCCAGCTCGGTCGGGAGTCTTCCGTACGAGCAGTACTTC
NA,TRBJ1-1,TRBV30,CAWSVQGLAEAFF,TGTGCCTGGAGTGTTCAGGGCTTGGCTGAAGCTTTCTTT
NA,TRBJ2-7,TRBV29-1,CSVSKTRLSEQYF,TGCAGCGTTTCCAAGACACGGTTGTCCGAGCAGTACTTC
NA,TRBJ1-1,TRBV5-4,CATRGEGEVGTEAFF,TGTGCCACCAGAGGTGAAGGGGAGGTAGGCACTGAAGCTTTCTTT
NA,TRBJ1-4,TRBV2,CASGKDWTNEKLFF,TGTGCCAGCGGGAAGGACTGGACTAATGAAAAACTGTTTTTT
NA,TRBJ1-2,TRBV5-1,CASTLPGDGYGYTF,TGCGCCAGCACCTTGCCAGGGGACGGCTATGGCTACACCTTC
TRBD1,TRBJ1-4,TRBV15,CATSRDPGTAVNEKLFF,TGTGCCACCAGCAGAGATCCAGGGACAGCGGTTAATGAAAAACTGTTTTTT
NA,TRBJ2-3,TRBV7-8,CASSFLPGLITDTQYF,TGTGCCAGCAGCTTCCTACCGGGACTCATCACAGATACGCAGTATTTT
TRBD2,TRBJ2-7,TRBV6-5,CASSRLAGAYEQYF,TGTGCCAGCAGCCGACTAGCGGGAGCCTACGAGCAGTACTTC
NA,TRBJ2-3,TRBV7-2,CASSRKPLNTGDTQYF,TGTGCCAGCAGCCGAAAGCCCTTAAATACCGGGGATACGCAGTATTTT
NA,TRBJ2-1,TRBV30,CAWSPGSYNEQFF,TGTGCCTGGAGTCCCGGTAGCTACAATGAGCAGTTCTTC
TRBD1,TRBJ2-7,TRBV6-5,CASSYSAGGSEQYF,TGTGCCAGCAGTTACTCAGCAGGGGGCTCCGAGCAGTACTTC
TRBD1,TRBJ1-1,TRBV9,CASSGGQGWKAFF,TGTGCCAGCAGCGGCGGACAGGGCTGGAAAGCTTTCTTT